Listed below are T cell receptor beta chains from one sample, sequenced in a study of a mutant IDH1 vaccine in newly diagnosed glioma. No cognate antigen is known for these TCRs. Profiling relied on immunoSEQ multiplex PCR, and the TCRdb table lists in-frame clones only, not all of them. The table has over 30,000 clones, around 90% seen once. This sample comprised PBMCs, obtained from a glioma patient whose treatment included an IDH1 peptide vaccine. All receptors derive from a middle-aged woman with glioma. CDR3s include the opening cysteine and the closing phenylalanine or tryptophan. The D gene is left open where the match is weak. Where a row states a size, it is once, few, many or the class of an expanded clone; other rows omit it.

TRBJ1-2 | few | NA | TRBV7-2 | TGTGCCAGCATCCTCGGCAGGGTCCCTTATGGCTACACCTTC | CASILGRVPYGYTF
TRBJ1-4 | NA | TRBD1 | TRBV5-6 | TGTGCCAGCAGCCGCCGGGACAGGATGAGTGAAAAACTGTTTTTT | CASSRRDRMSEKLFF
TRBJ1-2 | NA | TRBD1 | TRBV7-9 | TGTGCCAGCAGCTTAGCGGGACAGGGGGTTAGTGGCTACACCTTC | CASSLAGQGVSGYTF
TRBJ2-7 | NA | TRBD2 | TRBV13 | TGTGCCAGCAGCCCTCGGACTAGCGGGACGGAGGAGCAGTACTTC | CASSPRTSGTEEQYF
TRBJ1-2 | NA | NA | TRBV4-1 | TGCGCCAGCAGCCAAGCTCTGGGATATGGCTACACCTTC | CASSQALGYGYTF
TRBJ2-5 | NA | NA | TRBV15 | TGTGCCACCAGCAGAGACGGGTGGGACCAGTACTTC | CATSRDGWDQYF
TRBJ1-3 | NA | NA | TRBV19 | TGTGCCAGTAGACCCCAGCGGGGAACGAGGGGAAACACCATATATTTT | CASRPQRGTRGNTIYF
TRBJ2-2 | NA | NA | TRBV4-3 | TGCGCCAGCAGCCGCCTTCGGGTCGCCGGGGAGCTGTTTTTT | CASSRLRVAGELFF
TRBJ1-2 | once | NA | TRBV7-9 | TGTGCCAGCAGCCCAAGGCCTTCCTATGGCTACACCTTC | CASSPRPSYGYTF
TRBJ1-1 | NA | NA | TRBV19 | TGTGCCAGTAGTGACAGCTTTTTGAACACTGAAGCTTTCTTT | CASSDSFLNTEAFF
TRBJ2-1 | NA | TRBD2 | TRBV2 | TGTGCCAGCAGTGATCCTACTAGCGGAAATTACAATGAGCAGTTCTTC | CASSDPTSGNYNEQFF
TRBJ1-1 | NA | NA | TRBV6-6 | TGTGCCAGCGGAGACTATTCGCTGGGGGACACTGAAGCTTTCTTT | CASGDYSLGDTEAFF
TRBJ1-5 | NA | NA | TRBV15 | TGTGCCACCAGCAGAGACAGGTCTGGGCCCCAGCATTTT | CATSRDRSGPQHF
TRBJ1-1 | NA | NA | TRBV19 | TGTGCCAGTAGTATAGGGCAGAGCTACACTGAAGCTTTCTTT | CASSIGQSYTEAFF
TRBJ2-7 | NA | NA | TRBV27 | TGTGCCAGCAGGGGCCGGGCCCCAGCCAACGAGCAGTACTTC | CASRGRAPANEQYF
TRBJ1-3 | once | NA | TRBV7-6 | TGTGCCAGCAGCCGGACGCAGGCCAGCTCTGGAAACACCATATATTTT | CASSRTQASSGNTIYF
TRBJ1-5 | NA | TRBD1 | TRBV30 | TGTGCCTGGAGTGTATCGGAGTCAGGGGGGTCCAATCAGCCCCAGCATTTT | CAWSVSESGGSNQPQHF
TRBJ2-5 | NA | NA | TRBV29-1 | TGCAGCGCTGAACTCAGGGGAGAGTGGAGAGAGACCCAGTACTTC | CSAELRGEWRETQYF
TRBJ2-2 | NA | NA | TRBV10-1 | TGCGCCAGCAGTGACAGGGTCCTGGTCGGGGAGCTGTTTTTT | CASSDRVLVGELFF
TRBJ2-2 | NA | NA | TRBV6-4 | TGTGCCAGCAGTGACTCCCAACGGGGGAATACCGGGGAGCTGTTTTTT | CASSDSQRGNTGELFF
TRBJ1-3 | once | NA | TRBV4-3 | TGCGCCAGCAGCCCGGACGGAAGCTCTGGAAACACCATATATTTT | CASSPDGSSGNTIYF
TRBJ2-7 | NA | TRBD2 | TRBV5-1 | TGCGCCAGCAGCTTGGATGGGGGGGGGAACTCCTACGAGCAGTACTTC | CASSLDGGGNSYEQYF
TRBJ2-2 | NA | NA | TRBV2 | TGTGCCAGCAGGCCCCCTGGCGGGGAAGGTACCACCGGGGAGCTGTTTTTT | CASRPPGGEGTTGELFF
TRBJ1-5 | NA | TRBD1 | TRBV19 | TGTGCCAGCCATTCGGGGGACAGGGGAAGCAATCAGCCCCAGCATTTT | CASHSGDRGSNQPQHF
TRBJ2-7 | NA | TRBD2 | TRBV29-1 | TGCAGCGTTGGACTAGCGGGAAACGAGCAGTACTTC | CSVGLAGNEQYF
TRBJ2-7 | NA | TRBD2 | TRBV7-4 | TGTGCCAGCAGCCCAAGCGGGGCCCCTCCTAGTGAGCAGTACTTC | CASSPSGAPPSEQYF
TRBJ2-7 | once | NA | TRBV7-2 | TGTGCCAGCAGCTTGTGGAGCGACTACGAGCAGTACTTC | CASSLWSDYEQYF
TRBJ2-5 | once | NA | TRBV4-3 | TGCGCCAGCAGCCAAGTAGGGGGGGAACAAGAGACCCAGTACTTC | CASSQVGGEQETQYF
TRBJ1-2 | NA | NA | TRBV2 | TGTGCCAGCAAACCCCGGGACATACGCTATGGCTACACCTTC | CASKPRDIRYGYTF
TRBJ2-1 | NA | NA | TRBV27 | TGTGCCAGCAGTTTATCGTGGGGGGCTATACAGTTCTTC | CASSLSWGAIQFF
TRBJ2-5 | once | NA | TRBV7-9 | TGTGCCAGCAGCTTAGCGGGGGACGTAGAGACCCAGTACTTC | CASSLAGDVETQYF
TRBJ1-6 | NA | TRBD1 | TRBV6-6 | TGTGCCAGCAGTCCCACCGGGACAGGGGTGTCACCCCTCCACTTT | CASSPTGTGVSPLHF
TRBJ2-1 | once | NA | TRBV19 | TGTGCCTCATCGGCCCCTAGCTCCTACAATGAGCAGTTCTTC | CASSAPSSYNEQFF
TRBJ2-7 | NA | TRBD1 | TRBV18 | TGTGCCAGCTCAACCGGGACAGGGCTCGAGCAGTACTTC | CASSTGTGLEQYF
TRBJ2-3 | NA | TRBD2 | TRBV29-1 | TGCAGCGGCCAGGCTAGCGGGAACGGGGCGGATACGCAGTATTTT | CSGQASGNGADTQYF
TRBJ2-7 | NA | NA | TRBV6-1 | TGTGCCAGCGGTCCCCCAGGCTGGTACGAGCAGTACTTC | CASGPPGWYEQYF
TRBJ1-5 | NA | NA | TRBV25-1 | TGTGCCAGCAGTGAAGCAGGCAATCAGCCCCAGCATTTT | CASSEAGNQPQHF
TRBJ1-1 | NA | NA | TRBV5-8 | TGTGCCAGCAGCCCGGAAGGGGGGAGGACTGAAGCTTTCTTT | CASSPEGGRTEAFF
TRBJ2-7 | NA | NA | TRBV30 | TGTGCCTGGAGTGTTGAGGACGAGCAGTACTTC | CAWSVEDEQYF
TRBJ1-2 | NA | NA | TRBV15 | TGTGCCACCAGCAGAGTGGGGACTGCCCTTGTGGGTGGCTACACCTTC | CATSRVGTALVGGYTF
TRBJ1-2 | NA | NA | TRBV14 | TGTGCCAGCAGCGTGGGACAACACTTCAAGGTGGACGGCTACACCTTC | CASSVGQHFKVDGYTF
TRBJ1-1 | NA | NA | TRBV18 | TGTGCCAGCTCACTCGGGGGCTGGGGGAACACTGAAGCTTTCTTT | CASSLGGWGNTEAFF
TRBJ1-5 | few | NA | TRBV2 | TGTGCCAGCAGTGAAGGGGCAGGGGCGGTCAATCAGCCCCAGCATTTT | CASSEGAGAVNQPQHF
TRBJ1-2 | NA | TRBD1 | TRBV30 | TGTGCCTGGAACGAACACAGGGGGCGAGGTTATGGCTACACCTTC | CAWNEHRGRGYGYTF
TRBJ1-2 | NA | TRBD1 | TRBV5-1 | TGCGCCAGCAGCTGGGACAGGGGGGCCTATGGCTACACCTTC | CASSWDRGAYGYTF
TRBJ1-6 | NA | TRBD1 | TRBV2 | TGTGCCAGCAGAGGACAGGGGGACTCACCCCTCCACTTT | CASRGQGDSPLHF
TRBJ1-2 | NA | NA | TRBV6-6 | TGTGCCACCAGACGGGGAGGGCAAGCCTATGGCTACACCTTC | CATRRGGQAYGYTF
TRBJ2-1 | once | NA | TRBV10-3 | TGTGCCATCAGTGACGAGACTAGACCAGTATACAATGAGCAGTTCTTC | CAISDETRPVYNEQFF
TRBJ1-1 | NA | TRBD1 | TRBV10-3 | TGTGCCATCACCGAGGACAGGGGGCTAGGTGAAGCTTTCTTT | CAITEDRGLGEAFF
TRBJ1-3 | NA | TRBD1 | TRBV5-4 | TGTGCCAGCAGCTTGGGGACAGGGCCGAACGGAAACACCATATATTTT | CASSLGTGPNGNTIYF